The 11 T cell receptor beta chains below come from one sample, sequenced in a study of T-cell memory formation after mild COVID-19. TCRdb recomputed calls from the 5' RACE reads with MiXCR, one row per CDR3 protein. The sample records 200,000 to 250,000 distinct CDR3 sequences, roughly 15% being singletons. The source material was PBMCs or a T cell subset sorted from them (not recorded which). These receptors were taken from a man between 18 and 35 years old who had mild COVID-19 (a few samples of this study predate the infection). Cell type and time point are not known.

This clonotype was detected ten times or more. CDR3 amino acids: CASSLAEGQQYV. The CDR3 region has the DNA TGTGCCAGCAGTCTCGCGGAGGGTCAGCAGTACGTC. The chain is built from TRBV28 and TRBJ2-7; TRBD2 might be the D (6 bases). V was clipped by 5 bases and J by 8 bases, with 13 bases between them. The germline CDR1 and CDR2 sequences are MDHEN and SYDVKM. CDR3 size: 12 residues.

The chain is built from TRBV4-2 and TRBJ2-7; D unresolved. This CDR3 contains 14 residues. Germline CDR1 and CDR2: LGHNA and YNFKEQ. Trimming removed 0 bases from V and 5 bases from J, with 11 bases in between. CDR3 coding DNA: TGTGCCAGCAGCCAAGATCTGGGTATGGACGAGCAGTACGTC. This translates into CASSQDLGMDEQYV.

The rearrangement joins TRBV28 to TRBJ2-3; 9 nucleotides align to TRBD1. V was clipped by 3 bases and J by 3 bases; unmatched bases: 4. CDR1 and CDR2 from the germline V gene are MDHEN and SYDVKM. CDR3 length: 15 residues. The CDR3 DNA reads as TGTGCCAGCAGTTTCGACAGGGGGTTAACAGATACGCAGTATTTT. Translating it yields CASSFDRGLTDTQYF. Supplemented by reference TRBV28 and TRBJ2-3, the full variable domain reads DVKVTQSSRYLVKRTGEKVFLECVQDMDHENMFWYRQDPGLGLRLIYFSYDVKMKEKGDIPEGYSVSREKKERFSLILESASTNQTSMYLCASSFDRGLTDTQYFGPGTRLTVL.

The CDR3 here is CASSEDRGNQPQHF. The CDR3 DNA sequence: TGTGCCAGCAGTGAGGACAGAGGCAATCAGCCCCAGCATTTT. The chain recombines TRBV2 with TRBJ1-5, with D tentatively TRBD1 (6 bases). This CDR3 contains 14 residues. The germline V gene has CDR1 SNHLY and CDR2 FYNNEI. V shed 3 bases and J shed 2 bases, with 8 bases lying between them.

V usage is TRBV11-2 and J usage is TRBJ2-1; no firm D call. Trimming removed 1 base at V and 5 bases at J, with 12 bases between. Germline V gene sequence: CDR1 SGHAT, CDR2 FQNNGV. CDR3 length: 15 amino acids. The CDR3 DNA sequence: TGTGCCAGCAGCTTAGTTGGCAGGCTCGACAATGAGCAGTTCTTC. Its protein is CASSLVGRLDNEQFF.

V and J are TRBV5-4 and TRBJ2-2, with D perhaps TRBD2 (7 bases). The V gene's germline CDR1 is SGHNT and CDR2 YYREEE (reference sequence). This CDR3 contains 15 residues. V was cut by 4 bases and J by 0 bases, with 10 bases left in between. This chain's CDR3 is CASSAGAANTGELFF. The DNA for the CDR3 is TGTGCCAGCAGCGCGGGGGCAGCGAACACCGGGGAGCTGTTTTTT.

Only a few counts were recorded for this clonotype. The chain carries TRBV4-2 and TRBJ1-2; tentative D call: TRBD1 (5 bases). The V gene's germline CDR1 is LGHNA and CDR2 YNFKEQ. V was cut by 4 bases and J by 7 bases, with 16 bases left in between. This CDR3 is 14 amino acids long. The CDR3 DNA reads TGTGCCAGCAGCCTAGCCAATTCGGGGGGTGGCTACACCTTC. Its translation is CASSLANSGGGYTF.

The CDR3: CATSRDSGYEQFF. The DNA for the CDR3 is TGTGCCACCAGCAGGGATAGCGGATACGAGCAGTTCTTC. This chain connects TRBV15 to TRBJ2-1; weak D call: TRBD2 (6 bases). There are 13 residues in the CDR3. Trimming left V 3 bases short and J 10 bases short, with 13 bases between. CDR1 is LNHNV, CDR2 YYDKDF, per germline (reference sequence).

This clonotype was found many times. The rearrangement joins TRBV7-2 to TRBJ2-5, with TRBD2 matching over 7 bases. The CDR3 totals 15 residues. The junction had 8 bases not matched to a gene; V was cut back by 6 bases and J by 1 base. The germline gives CDR1 SGHTA, CDR2 FQGNSA. CDR3 protein: CASRYPGTTQETQYF. DNA for the CDR3: TGTGCCAGCAGATACCCCGGGACTACCCAAGAGACCCAGTACTTC.

This clonotype was picked up a small number of times. The V gene is TRBV27, the J gene TRBJ2-5; 8 bases align to TRBD2. The CDR3 has 15 residues. With V trimmed by 5 bases and J by 5 bases, 10 bases remained unmatched. From germline, CDR1 is MNHEY and CDR2 SMNVEV (reference sequence). CDR3 amino acids: CASSPHGTRIETQYF. Written as DNA, the CDR3 is TGTGCCAGCAGTCCACACGGGACTAGGATTGAGACCCAGTACTTC.

This chain links TRBV5-1 with TRBJ2-1; TRBD2 is a possible D gene (6 bases). The CDR3 extends over 15 amino acids. Germline values: CDR1 SGHRS, CDR2 YFSETQ. V shed 1 base and J shed 6 bases, with 14 bases lying between them. The DNA for the CDR3 is TGCGCCAGCAGCTTGATACCGGGAGACCCCAATGAGCAGTTCTTC. Its protein product is CASSLIPGDPNEQFF.